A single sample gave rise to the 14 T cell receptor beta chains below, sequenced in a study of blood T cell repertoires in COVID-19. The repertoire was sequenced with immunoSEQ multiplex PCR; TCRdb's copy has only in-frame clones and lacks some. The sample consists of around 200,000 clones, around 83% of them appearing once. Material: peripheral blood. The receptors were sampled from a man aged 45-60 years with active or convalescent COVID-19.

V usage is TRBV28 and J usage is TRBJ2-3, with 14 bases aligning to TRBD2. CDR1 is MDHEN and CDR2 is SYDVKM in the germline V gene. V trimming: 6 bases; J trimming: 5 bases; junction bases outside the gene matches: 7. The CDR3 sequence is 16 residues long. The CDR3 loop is CASSLGTSGRRDTQYF. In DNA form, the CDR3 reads TGTGCCAGCAGCCTAGGGACTAGCGGGAGAAGAGATACGCAGTATTTT. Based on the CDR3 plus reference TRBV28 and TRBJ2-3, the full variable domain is DVKVTQSSRYLVKRTGEKVFLECVQDMDHENMFWYRQDPGLGLRLIYFSYDVKMKEKGDIPEGYSVSREKKERFSLILESASTNQTSMYLCASSLGTSGRRDTQYFGPGTRLTVL.

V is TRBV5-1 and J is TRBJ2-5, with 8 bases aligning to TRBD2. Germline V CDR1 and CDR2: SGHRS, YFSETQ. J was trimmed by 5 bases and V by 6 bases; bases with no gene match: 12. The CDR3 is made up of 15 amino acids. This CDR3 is CASITGGGGRETQYF. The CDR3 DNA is TGCGCCAGCATTACCGGAGGCGGGGGGAGGGAGACCCAGTACTTC.

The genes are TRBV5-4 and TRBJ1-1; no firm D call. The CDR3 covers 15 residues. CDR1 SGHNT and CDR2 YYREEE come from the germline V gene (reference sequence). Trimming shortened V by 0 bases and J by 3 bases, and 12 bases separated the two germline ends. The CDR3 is CASSLEAGVHTEAFF. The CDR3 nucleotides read TGTGCCAGCAGCTTGGAGGCAGGCGTTCACACTGAAGCTTTCTTT.

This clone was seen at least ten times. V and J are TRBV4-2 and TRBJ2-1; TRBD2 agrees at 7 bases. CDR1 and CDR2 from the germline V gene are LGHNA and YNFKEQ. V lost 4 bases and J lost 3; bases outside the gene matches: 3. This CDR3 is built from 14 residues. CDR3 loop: CASSPRDYYNEQFF. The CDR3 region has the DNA TGTGCCAGCAGCCCCCGGGACTACTACAATGAGCAGTTCTTC.

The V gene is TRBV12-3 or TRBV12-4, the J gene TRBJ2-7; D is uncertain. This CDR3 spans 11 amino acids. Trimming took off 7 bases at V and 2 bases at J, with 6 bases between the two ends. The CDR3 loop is CASTSAYEQYF. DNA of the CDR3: TGTGCCAGCACCTCGGCCTACGAGCAGTACTTC.

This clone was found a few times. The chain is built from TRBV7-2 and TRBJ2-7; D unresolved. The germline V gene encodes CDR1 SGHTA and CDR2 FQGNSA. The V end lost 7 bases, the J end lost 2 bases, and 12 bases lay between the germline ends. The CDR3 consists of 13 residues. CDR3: CASTPPVAYEQYF. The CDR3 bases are TGTGCCAGCACCCCACCGGTAGCCTACGAGCAGTACTTC.

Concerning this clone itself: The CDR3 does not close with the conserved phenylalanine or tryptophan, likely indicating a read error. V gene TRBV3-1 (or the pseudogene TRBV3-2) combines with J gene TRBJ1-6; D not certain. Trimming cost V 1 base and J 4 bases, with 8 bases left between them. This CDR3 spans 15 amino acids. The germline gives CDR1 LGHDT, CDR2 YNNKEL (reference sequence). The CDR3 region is CASSQGAGYNSPLHL. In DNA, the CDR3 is TGTGCCAGCAGCCAAGGTGCCGGTTATAATTCACCCCTCCACCTT.

The CDR3 coding sequence is TGTGCCAGCAGCTTAGGCGGGAGGGCCCCAGATACGCAGTATTTT. Translated, it gives CASSLGGRAPDTQYF. The V call is TRBV7-3, the J call TRBJ2-3, with 9 nucleotides matching TRBD2. Germline CDR1 is SGHTA and CDR2 is FQGTGA. This CDR3 has 15 residues. J gave up 4 bases and V 2 bases, and 4 bases lay outside the gene matches.

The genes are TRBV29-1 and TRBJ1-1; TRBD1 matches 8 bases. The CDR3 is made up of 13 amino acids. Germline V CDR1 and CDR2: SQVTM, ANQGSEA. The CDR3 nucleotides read TGCAGTGAACAGGGGGGACTTAACACTGAAGCTTTCTTT. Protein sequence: CSEQGGLNTEAFF.

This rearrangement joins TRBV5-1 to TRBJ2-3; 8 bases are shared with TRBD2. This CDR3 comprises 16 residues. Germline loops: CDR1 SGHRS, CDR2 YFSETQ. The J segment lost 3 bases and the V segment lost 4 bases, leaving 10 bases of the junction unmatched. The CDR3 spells CASSVISGSDTDTQYF. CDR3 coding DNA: TGCGCCAGCAGCGTGATAAGCGGGAGTGATACAGATACGCAGTATTTT.

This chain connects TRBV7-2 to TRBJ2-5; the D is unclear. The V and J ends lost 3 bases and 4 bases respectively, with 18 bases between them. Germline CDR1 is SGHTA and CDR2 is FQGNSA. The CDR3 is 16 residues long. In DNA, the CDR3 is TGTGCCAGCAGCTTGGCCTTACCGAGGTACGGAGAGACCCAGTACTTC. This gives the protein CASSLALPRYGETQYF.

Written as DNA, the CDR3 is TGTGCCTGGAGTCCAAGCGCAGGAAACACCATATATTTT. Amino acids: CAWSPSAGNTIYF. The rearrangement links TRBV30 to TRBJ1-3; D uncertain. The V and J ends lost 2 bases and 4 bases respectively, with 9 bases between them. CDR3 length equals 13 residues. Germline V gene sequence: CDR1 GTSNPN, CDR2 SVGIG (reference sequence). The complete variable domain, with remaining parts taken from reference TRBV30 and TRBJ1-3, reads SQTIHQWPATLVQPVGSPLSLECTVEGTSNPNLYWYRQAAGRGLQLLFYSVGIGQISSEVPQNLSASRPQDRQFILSSKKLLLSDSGFYLCAWSPSAGNTIYFGEGSWLTVV.

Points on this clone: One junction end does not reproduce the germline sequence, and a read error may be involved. CDR3 protein: CAISDNSGELFF. The CDR3 DNA sequence: TGTGCCATCAGTGACAACAGCGGGGAGCTGTTTTTT. The chain joins TRBV10-3 to TRBJ2-2, with no clear D. This CDR3 spans 12 amino acids. CDR1 is ENHRY and CDR2 is SYGVKD in the germline V gene.

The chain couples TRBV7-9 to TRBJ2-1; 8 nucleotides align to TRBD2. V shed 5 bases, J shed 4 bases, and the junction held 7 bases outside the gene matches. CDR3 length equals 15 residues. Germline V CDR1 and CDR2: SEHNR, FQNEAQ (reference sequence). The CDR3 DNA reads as TGTGCCAGCAGCCCCCCTGCTAGCGGGTACAATGAGCAGTTCTTC. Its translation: CASSPPASGYNEQFF.